One sample yielded the 24 T cell receptor beta chains listed below, sequenced in a study of blood T cell repertoires in COVID-19. Clones were sequenced by immunoSEQ multiplex PCR, and TCRdb holds only the in-frame ones, with some missing. The sample consists of roughly 180,000 clones, approximately 88% of them appearing once. The specimen was peripheral blood. These TCRs come from a middle-aged woman with COVID-19, enrolled during active disease.

The gene calls are TRBV14 and TRBJ1-2; TRBD1 might be the D (5 bases). V was clipped by 4 bases and J by 4 bases, with 13 bases between them. Looked up from germline, CDR1 is SGHDN and CDR2 is FVKESK. The CDR3 is made up of 14 amino acids. The CDR3 is CASSRTIGSYGYTF. The CDR3 nucleotides read TGTGCCAGCAGCCGGACAATAGGCTCCTATGGCTACACCTTC.

The chain uses TRBV20-1 and TRBJ1-6; possibly TRBD1 for D (6 bases). V dropped 6 bases and J dropped 9 bases, with 9 bases sitting between them. The CDR3 length is 11 residues. From germline, CDR1 is DFQATT and CDR2 SNEGSKA (reference sequence). The CDR3 reads CSALQGSPLHF. The CDR3 DNA is TGCAGTGCGCTACAGGGTTCACCCCTCCACTTT.

Only one count was recorded for this clone. The chain combines TRBV11-2 with TRBJ2-5; D is possibly TRBD2 (6 bases). V shed 7 bases and J shed 3 bases, with 15 bases lying between them. The CDR3 runs 14 residues. Germline-derived CDR1 and CDR2 are SGHAT and FQNNGV. The chain's CDR3 is CASIRGLTEETQYF. The CDR3 nucleotides read TGTGCCAGCATCCGGGGGTTAACGGAAGAGACCCAGTACTTC.

The rearrangement joins TRBV12-3 or TRBV12-4 to TRBJ1-2, with 7 bases that match TRBD1. J was trimmed by 2 bases and V by 6 bases; bases with no gene match: 0. This CDR3 comprises 12 residues. The CDR3 loop is CASRGQNYGYTF. CDR3 in DNA: TGTGCCAGCAGGGGACAGAACTATGGCTACACCTTC.

This chain uses TRBV5-4 with TRBJ1-2; 11 nucleotides align to TRBD1. The CDR3 length is 15 residues. The germline V gene encodes CDR1 SGHNT and CDR2 YYREEE (reference sequence). The V gene end was trimmed by 4 bases and the J gene end by 4 bases; junction bases not matched to a gene: 6. The CDR3 protein is CASSPWTGGVYGYTF. The DNA of the CDR3 is TGTGCCAGCAGCCCATGGACAGGGGGCGTCTATGGCTACACCTTC.

The chain joins TRBV5-4 to TRBJ2-1; TRBD2 aligns across 11 bases. Germline V CDR1 and CDR2: SGHNT, YYREEE (reference sequence). V shed 2 bases and J 10 bases; nucleotides not matched to a gene: 5. This CDR3 spans 14 amino acids. This chain's CDR3 is CASSFSGGAEEQFF. Here the CDR3 DNA reads TGTGCCAGCAGCTTTAGCGGGGGGGCCGAGGAGCAGTTCTTC.

This chain connects TRBV4-2 to TRBJ2-7; D is perhaps TRBD2 (6 bases). V was shortened by 4 bases and J by 4 bases, with 17 bases between the two germline ends. Germline V lookup: CDR1 LGHNA, CDR2 YNFKEQ. CDR3 size: 15 residues. CDR3 residues: CASSLPRGTGYEQYF. The CDR3 coding sequence is TGTGCCAGCAGCCTCCCTCGGGGGACCGGATACGAGCAGTACTTC.

The chain couples TRBV7-6 to TRBJ2-1, with 7 bases that match TRBD2. The V and J ends lost 1 base and 3 bases, in that order; junction bases with no gene match: 0. The CDR3 runs 14 residues. Germline loops: CDR1 SGHVS, CDR2 FNYEAQ. CDR3 sequence reads: CASSLGGGYNEQFF. The CDR3 coding sequence is TGTGCCAGCAGCTTAGGGGGGGGCTACAATGAGCAGTTCTTC.

Written as DNA, the CDR3 is TGTGCCAGCAGCACGACAGGGGGAGGCACCGGGGAGCTGTTTTTT. Its protein product is CASSTTGGGTGELFF. This chain links TRBV9 with TRBJ2-2, with TRBD1 identical over 9 bases. The V segment lost 4 bases and the J segment 4 bases; nucleotides outside the gene matches: 5. The CDR3 extends over 15 amino acids. The germline gives CDR1 SGDLS, CDR2 YYNGEE.

Ten or more counts support this clone. The chain employs TRBV6-5 and TRBJ1-4, with 8 positions matching TRBD1. The CDR3 loop spans 14 amino acids. V lost 5 bases, J lost 8 bases, and 7 bases stayed unmatched. CDR1 is MNHEY and CDR2 is SVGAGI in the germline V gene. The CDR3 sequence is CASSPTGEEEKLFF. The CDR3 DNA reads TGTGCCAGCAGTCCGACAGGGGAAGAGGAAAAACTGTTTTTT.

The V and J genes are TRBV18 and TRBJ2-5; a possible D gene is TRBD1 (7 bases). The V end was cut by 2 bases, the J end by 2 bases, with 12 bases between. Germline assignment: CDR1 KGHSH and CDR2 LQKENI. The CDR3 extends over 15 amino acids. The CDR3 reads CASSPGQGGQETQYF. The CDR3 coding sequence is TGTGCCAGCTCACCAGGCCAGGGGGGACAAGAGACCCAGTACTTC.

V gene TRBV27 combines with J gene TRBJ2-5, with D unresolved. From germline, CDR1 is MNHEY and CDR2 SMNVEV (reference sequence). The CDR3 contains 13 residues. The V end was cut by 2 bases, the J end by 3 bases, with 7 bases between. The CDR3 sequence: CASSLGLEETQYF. The CDR3 region has the DNA TGTGCCAGCAGTTTAGGCCTAGAAGAGACCCAGTACTTC.

This clone was seen once. The chain joins TRBV4-2 to TRBJ2-2; the match to TRBD2 covers 8 bases. The CDR3 is made up of 17 amino acids. Germline CDR1 reads LGHNA; CDR2 reads YNFKEQ. V was clipped by 0 bases and J by 6 bases; unmatched bases: 9. The CDR3 sequence: CASSQDNRRGDPGELFF. DNA for the CDR3: TGTGCCAGCAGCCAAGACAATCGGCGGGGGGACCCCGGGGAGCTGTTTTTT.

The V and J genes are TRBV6-4 and TRBJ2-1, with D possibly matching TRBD2 (6 bases). The CDR3 is made up of 16 amino acids. The V and J ends lost 0 bases and 4 bases respectively, with 13 bases between them. Germline lookup yields CDR1 MRHNA and CDR2 SNTAGT. CDR3 sequence (DNA): TGTGCCAGCAGTGACTCCGGGACTCAGGGATACAATGAGCAGTTCTTC. This gives the protein CASSDSGTQGYNEQFF.

The chain links TRBV28 to TRBJ1-6; possible D gene TRBD1, 5 bases. V lost 5 bases and J 9 bases, leaving 11 bases between the germline ends. CDR1 is MDHEN and CDR2 is SYDVKM in the germline V gene. The CDR3 runs to 13 residues. The CDR3 sequence is CASSRGLGSPLHF. CDR3 bases: TGTGCCAGCAGTAGGGGACTAGGTTCACCCCTCCACTTT.

The V call is TRBV5-1, the J call TRBJ1-6, with 7 bases that match TRBD1. There are 18 residues in the CDR3. Germline assignment: CDR1 SGHRS and CDR2 YFSETQ. V shed 3 bases and J 3 bases; nucleotides not matched to a gene: 12. The CDR3 nucleotides read TGCGCCAGCAGCTCCGGACAGGCGGATAGGGGCTATAATTCACCCCTCCACTTT. Residues: CASSSGQADRGYNSPLHF.

This clone was detected a few times. V is TRBV4-1 and J is TRBJ2-5; 9 bases are a match to TRBD2. The CDR3 is made up of 17 amino acids. The germline CDR1 and CDR2 sequences are MGHRA and YSYEKL. V lost 0 bases and J lost 1; bases outside the gene matches: 6. The CDR3 loop reads CASSQDRSGGSQETQYF. The CDR3 nucleotides read TGCGCCAGCAGCCAAGATCGAAGCGGGGGGAGCCAAGAGACCCAGTACTTC.

The rearrangement uses TRBV5-6 and TRBJ1-3, with a tentative D call TRBD1 (5 bases). Germline V gene data show CDR1 as SGHDT and CDR2 as YYEEEE. The CDR3 is 13 amino acids. Trimming took 4 bases from V and 4 from J, leaving 9 bases between them. In nucleotides, the CDR3 is TGTGCCAGCAGCACGCGACAGGGAAACACCATATATTTT. It is translated as CASSTRQGNTIYF.

V and J are TRBV21-1 and TRBJ2-5; TRBD2 is taken as the D call from the table, unchecked against the DNA. TRBV21-1 is classified as a pseudogene. CDR3 length: 12 amino acids. DNA of the CDR3: TGTGCCAGCAGAAAATTCGGGGAGACCCAGTACTTC. This codes for CASRKFGETQYF.

The chain has TRBV6-1 and TRBJ2-7, with 11 positions matching TRBD1. Germline values: CDR1 MNHNS, CDR2 SASEGT. The ends lost 3 bases at V and 3 bases at J; junction bases unmatched: 4. The CDR3 consists of 15 residues. CDR3 sequence: CASSEGQGVFYEQYF. In DNA form, the CDR3 reads TGTGCCAGCAGTGAGGGACAGGGGGTCTTCTACGAGCAGTACTTC.

This clone is a singleton in its sample. This sequence joins TRBV3-1 (or the pseudogene TRBV3-2) and TRBJ2-1; 11 positions agree with TRBD2. This CDR3 region has 17 residues. V was clipped by 0 bases and J by 8 bases; unmatched bases: 9. Germline assignment: CDR1 LGHDT and CDR2 YNNKEL (reference sequence). For the CDR3, the DNA is TGTGCCAGCAGCCAAGAGAGACTAGCGGGATATAAATATGAGCAGTTCTTC. Translating gives CASSQERLAGYKYEQFF.

The chain links TRBV12-3 or TRBV12-4 to TRBJ2-7; TRBD1 is a possible D gene (5 bases). V lost 5 bases and J lost 6, with 14 bases in between. The CDR3 totals 13 residues. The CDR3 sequence: CASSPTDSAEQYF. CDR3 coding DNA: TGTGCCAGCAGTCCAACCGACAGTGCCGAGCAGTACTTC.

The rearrangement uses TRBV10-1 and TRBJ2-5; 13 positions match TRBD2. Germline loops: CDR1 WNHNN, CDR2 SYGVQD (reference sequence). The J segment lost 5 bases and the V segment lost 6 bases, leaving 6 bases of the junction unmatched. This CDR3 spans 15 amino acids. The CDR3: CASSGGLAGHETQYF. CDR3 nucleotides: TGCGCCAGCAGCGGGGGACTAGCGGGACACGAGACCCAGTACTTC.

The chain recombines TRBV5-5 with TRBJ1-1; D call uncertain. Trimming removed 2 bases from V and 1 base from J, with 12 bases in between. The CDR3 loop spans 15 amino acids. Looked up from germline, CDR1 is SGHKS and CDR2 is YYEKEE (reference sequence). In DNA form, the CDR3 reads TGTGCCAGCAGCTTTGATGGCCTTGGGAACACTGAAGCTTTCTTT. Encoded protein: CASSFDGLGNTEAFF.